The 22 T cell receptor beta chains below all came from one sample that was sequenced in a study of T-cell reconstitution after alpha-beta-depleted transplantation in children. Molecular barcoding with unique molecular identifiers was used for the TCRbeta library. Using its own MiXCR run on the PCR reads, TCRdb lists one record per CDR3 protein. Among 700,000 to 950,000 distinct CDR3 sequences listed, roughly 15% were seen once. The sample consisted of PBMCs, mostly from graft donor cells, taken 360 days after TCRalphabeta/CD19-depleted stem cell transplant. The receptor source for this set is a male patient younger than 18 who had a stem cell transplant for acute lymphoblastic leukemia, so the T cells may come from the graft donor.

The CDR3 DNA is TGCGCCAGCAACTTAATAGAGGGGGTGGGCAATGAGCAGTTCTTC. This encodes CASNLIEGVGNEQFF. The chain has TRBV5-1 and TRBJ2-1, with D tentatively TRBD1 (6 bases). V was trimmed by 6 bases and J by 6 bases, leaving 19 bases between them. In germline, CDR1 is SGHRS, CDR2 YFSETQ. CDR3 size: 15 residues.

The table lists this clonotype with a few counts. This rearrangement joins TRBV5-1 to TRBJ2-1; TRBD2 aligns across 9 bases. Germline assignment: CDR1 SGHRS and CDR2 YFSETQ. This CDR3 comprises 17 residues. J gave up 3 bases and V 0 bases, and 7 bases lay outside the gene matches. CDR3 loop: CASSLAGPLAGYNEQFF. Written as DNA, the CDR3 is TGCGCCAGCAGCTTGGCCGGTCCACTAGCGGGCTACAATGAGCAGTTCTTC. Looking up the rest from reference TRBV5-1 and TRBJ2-1 gives the full variable domain: KAGVTQTPRYLIKTRGQQVTLSCSPISGHRSVSWYQQTPGQGLQFLFEYFSETQRNKGNFPGRFSGRQFSNSRSEMNVSTLELGDSALYLCASSLAGPLAGYNEQFFGPGTRLTVL.

The CDR3 DNA follows: TGTGCCAGCAGTGAAGAACGGCGGCTAGCGAGATACAATGAGCAGTTCTTC. Translation: CASSEERRLARYNEQFF. V gene TRBV2 combines with J gene TRBJ2-1; possibly TRBD2 for D (6 bases). V was clipped by 1 base and J by 4 bases, with 17 bases between them. The CDR3 loop spans 17 amino acids. Germline CDR1 reads SNHLY; CDR2 reads FYNNEI.

This clonotype was recorded at least ten times. The chain has TRBV10-3 and TRBJ2-3, with D possibly being TRBD2 (5 bases). From germline, CDR1 is ENHRY and CDR2 SYGVKD. V was trimmed by 4 bases and J by 2 bases, leaving 13 bases between them. The CDR3 is 15 residues long. The CDR3 DNA reads TGTGCCATCAGTGTGGGCGGGCTAGTCACAGATACGCAGTATTTT. Its protein product is CAISVGGLVTDTQYF.

The chain has TRBV7-8 and TRBJ1-5; 7 nucleotides agree with TRBD1. Germline loops: CDR1 SGHVS, CDR2 FQNEAQ. This CDR3 has 16 residues. The V gene end was trimmed by 1 base and the J gene end by 11 bases; junction bases not matched to a gene: 14. This CDR3 reads CASSLDPQGSNMAQHF. The CDR3, as DNA: TGTGCCAGCAGCTTAGACCCACAGGGGTCTAATATGGCCCAGCATTTT. Based on the CDR3 plus reference TRBV7-8 and TRBJ1-5, the full variable domain is GAGVSQSPRYKVAKRGQDVALRCDPISGHVSLFWYQQALGQGPEFLTYFQNEAQLDKSGLPSDRFFAERPEGSVSTLKIQRTQQEDSAVYLCASSLDPQGSNMAQHFGDGTRLSIL.

The sample holds a few counts of this clonotype. The rearrangement uses TRBV5-1 and TRBJ1-1; 9 positions agree with TRBD1. The CDR3 spans 16 residues. V lost 0 bases and J lost 5; bases outside the gene matches: 8. From germline, CDR1 is SGHRS and CDR2 YFSETQ. The CDR3 sequence is CASSLEGQGAGTEAFF. In DNA, the CDR3 is TGCGCCAGCAGCTTGGAGGGACAGGGAGCAGGAACTGAAGCTTTCTTT.

The rearrangement joins TRBV11-1 to TRBJ2-2, with D possibly being TRBD2 (5 bases). Trimming took off 0 bases at V and 3 bases at J, with 20 bases between the two ends. The CDR3 is 19 amino acids. The V gene's germline CDR1 is SGHAT and CDR2 FQDESV (reference sequence). This chain's CDR3 is CASSLAAGWRVSDTGELFF. CDR3 nucleotide sequence: TGTGCCAGCAGCTTAGCGGCGGGTTGGCGGGTTTCCGACACCGGGGAGCTGTTTTTT.

There are a few counts of this clonotype. This chain joins TRBV12-3 or TRBV12-4 and TRBJ2-5; 8 bases are a match to TRBD2. With 6 bases clipped from V and 4 bases from J, the junction kept 10 bases outside the gene matches. This CDR3 has 15 residues. The CDR3 loop is CASSFLSGEGETQYF. In DNA, the CDR3 is TGTGCCAGCAGCTTCCTTAGCGGGGAGGGAGAGACCCAGTACTTC.

V gene TRBV12-3 or TRBV12-4 combines with J gene TRBJ2-5, with a possible D match to TRBD2 (5 bases). The CDR3 contains 15 residues. The ends were cut back, 4 bases at V and 3 bases at J, with 15 bases in the middle. The CDR3 DNA is TGTGCCAGCAGTTATGCCCCCTCGGGGAAAGAGACCCAGTACTTC. It encodes CASSYAPSGKETQYF.

This clonotype is a singleton in its sample. The V call is TRBV7-9, the J call TRBJ2-7; D might be TRBD1 or TRBD2, each matching 5 bases. Trimming removed 3 bases at V and 5 bases at J, with 17 bases between. CDR3 length: 15 residues. Germline-derived CDR1 and CDR2 are SEHNR and FQNEAQ (reference sequence). This CDR3 is CASSLAPGRSHEQYF. Here the CDR3 DNA reads TGTGCCAGCAGCTTGGCCCCGGGACGATCCCACGAGCAGTACTTC. The full variable domain, rest sourced from reference TRBV7-9 and TRBJ2-7, is DTGVSQNPRHKITKRGQNVTFRCDPISEHNRLYWYRQTLGQGPEFLTYFQNEAQLEKSRLLSDRFSAERPKGSFSTLEIQRTEQGDSAMYLCASSLAPGRSHEQYFGPGTRLTVT.

This chain uses TRBV4-1 with TRBJ2-1; TRBD2 matches at 10 bases. The germline V gene has CDR1 MGHRA and CDR2 YSYEKL. The CDR3 length is 16 residues. V dropped 1 base and J dropped 8; count of bases not matched to a gene: 8. CDR3 loop: CASSQGPSGSWYEQFF. DNA for the CDR3: TGCGCCAGCAGCCAAGGTCCTAGCGGGAGTTGGTATGAGCAGTTCTTC.

V is TRBV2 and J is TRBJ2-2; D is unresolved. Germline CDR1 and CDR2: SNHLY and FYNNEI. The CDR3 runs to 14 residues. Trimming shortened V by 4 bases and J by 1 base, and 7 bases separated the two germline ends. The CDR3 coding sequence is TGTGCCAGCAGTGCGCACCTGAACACCGGGGAGCTGTTTTTT. It codes for CASSAHLNTGELFF.

This clonotype turned up a few times. The V gene is TRBV5-1, the J gene TRBJ2-3; possible D gene TRBD2, 6 bases. Germline CDR1 reads SGHRS; CDR2 reads YFSETQ. Trimming shortened V by 5 bases and J by 1 base, and 14 bases separated the two germline ends. The CDR3 is 15 amino acids. CDR3 sequence (DNA): TGCGCCAGCAGGAGGGATAGCGGTGGCACAGATACGCAGTATTTT. It codes for CASRRDSGGTDTQYF.

The J gene is TRBJ2-1, the V gene TRBV12-3 or TRBV12-4; 9 bases match TRBD1. The ends lost 6 bases at V and 6 bases at J; junction bases unmatched: 18. CDR3 length equals 18 residues. For the CDR3, the DNA is TGTGCCAGCAGCAGAACAGGGGGCGAGTCTAGCGGAATCAATGAGCAGTTCTTC. It specifies CASSRTGGESSGINEQFF.

V gene TRBV18 combines with J gene TRBJ2-1, with a tentative D call TRBD2 (6 bases). The CDR3 runs 13 residues. The germline gives CDR1 KGHSH, CDR2 LQKENI. Between the trimmed V and J ends, which lost 2 bases and 15 bases, there was a span of 17 bases. CDR3: CASSPAYRDFLFF. CDR3 nucleotides: TGTGCCAGCTCACCAGCTTACCGGGACTTCCTGTTCTTC.

This clonotype was observed a few times. This chain joins TRBV24-1 and TRBJ1-2; 10 positions agree with TRBD1. J lost 8 bases, V lost 5 bases, and 19 bases had no gene match. The CDR3 runs 18 residues. The germline CDR1 and CDR2 sequences are KGHDR and SFDVKD. The DNA for the CDR3 is TGTGCCACCAGTGGCCCTCCGGGACAGGGGACTCCTCAGGGAGGCTACACCTTC. Protein sequence: CATSGPPGQGTPQGGYTF.

This clonotype is a singleton in its sample. The CDR3 region has the DNA TGTGCCAGCTCGAAGGGACAGCGGGAGACCCAGTACTTC. It is translated as CASSKGQRETQYF. The gene calls are TRBV18 and TRBJ2-5; TRBD1 matches 7 bases. CDR3 length: 13 amino acids. Losses at the gene ends were 6 bases for V and 5 bases for J; bases not matched to a gene: 6. Germline loops: CDR1 KGHSH, CDR2 LQKENI.

This clonotype was detected many times. Here the CDR3 DNA reads TGCGCCAGCAGCTGGGAAAGGGAGACCCAGTACTTC. Translated: CASSWERETQYF. This chain uses TRBV5-1 with TRBJ2-5; D call uncertain. V lost 3 bases to trimming and J lost 5 bases, with 8 bases between them. CDR1 is SGHRS, CDR2 YFSETQ, per germline. The CDR3 extends over 12 amino acids. The variable domain in full, completed from reference TRBV5-1 and TRBJ2-5, reads KAGVTQTPRYLIKTRGQQVTLSCSPISGHRSVSWYQQTPGQGLQFLFEYFSETQRNKGNFPGRFSGRQFSNSRSEMNVSTLELGDSALYLCASSWERETQYFGPGTRLLVL.

This clonotype was recorded at least ten times. This chain uses TRBV10-3 with TRBJ2-3; 12 nucleotides line up with TRBD2. This CDR3 region has 15 residues. V lost 6 bases to trimming and J lost 4 bases; unmatched junction nucleotides: 5. From germline, CDR1 is ENHRY and CDR2 SYGVKD. The CDR3 nucleotides read TGTGCCATCAGCCAACTAGCGGGAGGAGCAGATACGCAGTATTTT. It specifies CAISQLAGGADTQYF.

Only a few counts were recorded for this clonotype. V gene TRBV19 combines with J gene TRBJ1-5, with D hard to call. The germline gives CDR1 LNHDA, CDR2 SQIVND (reference sequence). Trimming cost V 0 bases and J 2 bases, with 8 bases left between them. The CDR3 has 15 amino acids. The CDR3 DNA is TGTGCCAGTAGTATAGAAGGACTGGGCAATCAGCCCCAGCATTTT. This gives the protein CASSIEGLGNQPQHF.

This clonotype was seen repeatedly, ten times or more. V gene TRBV25-1 combines with J gene TRBJ2-1; D perhaps matches TRBD1 (6 bases). The CDR3 is made up of 15 amino acids. The germline CDR1 and CDR2 sequences are MGHDK and SYGVNS. V was pared by 1 base and J by 3 bases, with 10 bases between. CDR3 sequence: CASSEWGHFYNEQFF. The CDR3 DNA follows: TGTGCCAGCAGTGAATGGGGGCATTTCTACAATGAGCAGTTCTTC.

This clonotype was counted many times. This chain uses TRBV20-1 with TRBJ2-7, with 7 bases fitting TRBD2. The CDR3 length is 16 residues. Per germline, CDR1 DFQATT and CDR2 SNEGSKA (reference sequence). V lost 2 bases, J lost 4 bases, and 14 bases stayed unmatched. Here the CDR3 reads CSARRPLADFPYEQYF. The DNA of the CDR3 is TGCAGTGCTAGAAGGCCCCTAGCGGATTTTCCTTACGAGCAGTACTTC.